The 30 T cell receptor beta chains reported below all come from one sample, sequenced in a study of control samples from healthy donors and cancer patients (dated by TCRdb to about 2020). Receptor libraries were prepared by the immunoSEQ multiplex PCR assay. Sourced from immuneACCESS, this table was stored by TCRdb with only in-frame sequences that have V and J called. A share of the clones is absent; for the studies checked, an unresolved V gene accounts for under half, and the remainder has no known explanation. This sample is represented by 95,000 to 100,000 clones; roughly 90% of them were singletons. The ten largest clonotypes hold 7.5% to 10% of the sample. The sequencing sample was made of blood. All receptors come from a man aged 25 to 40 in good health.

The chain couples TRBV5-5 to TRBJ2-5, with 10 bases identical to TRBD2. The junction had 0 bases not matched to a gene; V was cut back by 0 bases and J by 1 base. CDR3 length: 15 residues. Germline V gene lookup returns CDR1 SGHKS and CDR2 YYEKEE (reference sequence). CDR3 nucleotides: TGTGCCAGCAGCTTGGGGACTAGCGGCCAAGAGACCCAGTACTTC. It translates to CASSLGTSGQETQYF.

The rearrangement links TRBV28 to TRBJ1-3; D gene ambiguous. The CDR3 totals 14 residues. Germline assignment: CDR1 MDHEN and CDR2 SYDVKM. Trimming took off 8 bases at V and 6 bases at J, with 17 bases between the two ends. CDR3 nucleotides: TGTGCCAGCCGACCACGGGGTGGGGAAAACACCATATATTTT. This translates into CASRPRGGENTIYF.

This chain joins TRBV11-2 and TRBJ2-3; 13 bases are shared with TRBD2. V was clipped by 5 bases and J by 0 bases; unmatched bases: 5. Germline CDR1 reads SGHAT; CDR2 reads FQNNGV. The CDR3 has 17 residues. DNA for the CDR3: TGTGCCAGCAGCCCAGGACTAGCGGGAGCTAGCACAGATACGCAGTATTTT. Its translation: CASSPGLAGASTDTQYF. Complete variable domain (other parts from reference TRBV11-2 and TRBJ2-3): EAGVAQSPRYKIIEKRQSVAFWCNPISGHATLYWYQQILGQGPKLLIQFQNNGVVDDSQLPKDRFSAERLKGVDSTLKIQPAKLEDSAVYLCASSPGLAGASTDTQYFGPGTRLTVL.

This sequence joins TRBV7-3 and TRBJ2-3; 9 bases align to TRBD1. J was trimmed by 5 bases and V by 2 bases; bases with no gene match: 14. The CDR3 is 18 residues long. Per germline, CDR1 SGHTA and CDR2 FQGTGA. The CDR3 is CASSLGYRDRETRDTQYF. The CDR3, as DNA: TGTGCCAGCAGCTTAGGTTATAGGGACAGGGAAACGCGAGATACGCAGTATTTT.

In the case of this clone: An end of the junction does not agree with germline; a read error may underlie this. The rearrangement joins TRBV27 to TRBJ2-7; TRBD1 aligns across 7 bases. Germline V gene sequence: CDR1 MNHEY, CDR2 SMNVEV (reference sequence). The CDR3 has 15 residues. The CDR3 nucleotides are TGTGCCAGCAGTTTATCCGTGACAGGGTCCTCCGAGCAGTACTTC. Translation gives CASSLSVTGSSEQYF.

This chain connects TRBV10-1 to TRBJ1-1; D unclear. The CDR3 is 13 amino acids. V shed 4 bases and J shed 5 bases, with 11 bases lying between them. From germline, CDR1 is WNHNN and CDR2 SYGVQD (reference sequence). The CDR3 reads CASSVRDRTEAFF. The CDR3 DNA reads TGCGCCAGCAGTGTTCGGGATCGGACTGAAGCTTTCTTT.

With regard to this clone: An end of the junction differs from the germline gene, which may be a read error. Here the CDR3 reads CASGDRGNTEVFF. The CDR3 DNA is TGTGCCAGCGGGGACAGGGGTAACACTGAAGTTTTCTTT. The chain links TRBV28 to TRBJ1-1; 10 bases agree with TRBD1. The germline CDR1 and CDR2 sequences are MDHEN and SYDVKM. The CDR3 totals 13 residues.

The V gene is TRBV5-4, the J gene TRBJ1-1; the D is unclear. Germline V gene lookup returns CDR1 SGHNT and CDR2 YYREEE (reference sequence). V lost 3 bases and J 1 base, leaving 16 bases between the germline ends. CDR3 length equals 16 residues. DNA for the CDR3: TGTGCCAGCAGCTCAGACCATACCGGAAGGAACACTGAAGCTTTCTTT. This codes for CASSSDHTGRNTEAFF.

This chain links TRBV6-2 or TRBV6-3 with TRBJ1-5, with D uncertain. V lost 4 bases, J lost 0 bases, and 7 bases lay in between. The CDR3 is 14 amino acids. The V gene's germline CDR1 is MNHEY and CDR2 SVGEGT. CDR3 in amino acids: CASSFRISNQPQHF. For the CDR3, the DNA is TGTGCCAGCAGTTTTAGAATTAGCAATCAGCCCCAGCATTTT.

V usage is TRBV28 and J usage is TRBJ2-3; no firm D call. The length of the CDR3 is 13 residues. Germline V gives CDR1 MDHEN, CDR2 SYDVKM. Trimming left V 2 bases short and J 6 bases short, with 9 bases between. CDR3 region: CASSLGVLDTQYF. The CDR3 DNA follows: TGTGCCAGCAGTTTAGGTGTTTTGGATACGCAGTATTTT. Full variable domain (outside the CDR3, taken from reference TRBV28 and TRBJ2-3): DVKVTQSSRYLVKRTGEKVFLECVQDMDHENMFWYRQDPGLGLRLIYFSYDVKMKEKGDIPEGYSVSREKKERFSLILESASTNQTSMYLCASSLGVLDTQYFGPGTRLTVL.

A few counts support this clone. The chain carries TRBV5-5 and TRBJ2-6; D unresolved. Between the trimmed V and J ends, which lost 0 bases and 1 base, there was a span of 5 bases. CDR3 length: 15 residues. Germline V gene data show CDR1 as SGHKS and CDR2 as YYEKEE (reference sequence). CDR3 in amino acids: CASSLEGSGANVLTF. CDR3 in DNA: TGTGCCAGCAGCTTGGAGGGATCTGGGGCCAACGTCCTGACTTTC.

This sequence joins TRBV12-5 and TRBJ2-7; 8 bases align to TRBD1. V was pared by 6 bases and J by 2 bases, with 6 bases of the junction left unmatched. The length of the CDR3 is 14 residues. Germline-derived CDR1 and CDR2 are LGHNT and FRNRAP. The chain's CDR3 is CASGTGTGAYEQYF. Here the CDR3 DNA reads TGTGCTAGTGGGACCGGGACAGGAGCCTACGAGCAGTACTTC.

The rearrangement links TRBV20-1 to TRBJ2-3; D is uncertain. Per germline, CDR1 DFQATT and CDR2 SNEGSKA (reference sequence). Trimming cost V 3 bases and J 10 bases, with 17 bases left between them. The CDR3 is 13 residues long. The DNA for the CDR3 is TGCAGTGCTAGTGAAGTCCAGATACGCCCGCAGTATTTT. It translates to CSASEVQIRPQYF.

The chain is built from TRBV7-2 and TRBJ1-5, with a tentative D call TRBD1 (6 bases). Germline loops: CDR1 SGHTA, CDR2 FQGNSA. V lost 5 bases to trimming and J lost 5 bases, with 19 bases between them. The CDR3 extends over 16 amino acids. The CDR3 loop is CASSPHKQGGDQPQHF. The CDR3 DNA follows: TGTGCCAGCAGCCCACACAAACAGGGCGGAGATCAGCCCCAGCATTTT.

This clone was seen more than once but under ten times. V is TRBV12-1 and J is TRBJ1-2; the table names TRBD1, a call not compared with the DNA. TRBV12-1 is termed a pseudogene. This CDR3 region has 14 residues. This CDR3 reads CASGDSFLNYGYTF. The CDR3 nucleotides are TGTGCCAGCGGGGACAGCTTTCTTAACTATGGCTACACCTTC.

In DNA form, the CDR3 reads TGTGCCAGCTCACCACCGGATGCACGCCCGAAGGAGACCCAGTACTTC. Amino acid sequence: CASSPPDARPKETQYF. The V and J genes are TRBV18 and TRBJ2-5; no reliable D call. The CDR3 loop spans 16 amino acids. V was cut by 0 bases and J by 5 bases, with 16 bases left in between. Per germline, CDR1 KGHSH and CDR2 LQKENI.

This clone appeared a single time. This chain links TRBV12-3 or TRBV12-4 with TRBJ2-1; D possibly corresponds to TRBD2 (5 bases). The V and J ends lost 6 bases and 14 bases respectively, with 17 bases between them. The length of the CDR3 is 12 residues. The DNA for the CDR3 is TGTGCCAGCAGCCCGGACTTGTCAGTTGAGTTCTTC. This sequence encodes CASSPDLSVEFF.

The V and J genes are TRBV3-1 (or the pseudogene TRBV3-2) and TRBJ1-2; maybe TRBD1 (5 bases). This CDR3 has 15 amino acids. Germline CDR1 reads LGHDT; CDR2 reads YNNKEL (reference sequence). Trimming stripped 4 bases from V and 8 bases from J, with 20 bases between. In DNA, the CDR3 is TGTGCCAGCAGCCCTGTCCCGGGGGTTCGAGGGGGCTACACCTTC. Translating it yields CASSPVPGVRGGYTF.

This sequence joins TRBV18 and TRBJ2-3; D gene ambiguous. From germline, CDR1 is KGHSH and CDR2 LQKENI. V was clipped by 1 base and J by 5 bases, with 4 bases between them. CDR3 length equals 12 residues. The CDR3 DNA is TGTGCCAGCTCACCACAGGGAGATACGCAGTATTTT. Residues: CASSPQGDTQYF.

This chain uses TRBV6-6 with TRBJ2-3; the D is unclear. The germline V and J ends were trimmed by 2 bases and 6 bases, with 12 bases remaining between them. The germline CDR1 and CDR2 sequences are MNHNY and SVGAGI (reference sequence). CDR3 size: 14 residues. CDR3 nucleotides: TGTGCCAGCAGTTACCCCGCGGTGGGGGATACGCAGTATTTT. It specifies CASSYPAVGDTQYF.

The chain has TRBV20-1 and TRBJ1-2; 7 positions agree with TRBD1. CDR3 length: 11 residues. The germline gives CDR1 DFQATT, CDR2 SNEGSKA (reference sequence). After removal of 6 bases from V and 8 bases from J, the junction contained 6 bases not matched to a gene. For the CDR3, the DNA is TGCAGTGCGGGACAGAGCTTCGGCTACACCTTC. Translation gives CSAGQSFGYTF.

V is TRBV12-5 and J is TRBJ2-5; maybe TRBD1 (6 bases). V was clipped by 4 bases and J by 5 bases, with 20 bases between them. CDR1 and CDR2 (germline): LGHNT, FRNRAP. This CDR3 contains 16 residues. The CDR3 loop is CASGSDRWEWVETQYF. CDR3 DNA: TGTGCTAGTGGTTCCGACAGGTGGGAGTGGGTGGAGACCCAGTACTTC.

The chain employs TRBV2 and TRBJ1-1; the match to TRBD1 covers 7 bases. Germline V gene sequence: CDR1 SNHLY, CDR2 FYNNEI. Unmatched junction bases numbered 8, after V lost 0 bases and J lost 4 bases. The length of the CDR3 is 16 residues. Here the CDR3 DNA reads TGTGCCAGCAGTGAAGCGCTCCCAGGGGGAGGCACTGAAGCTTTCTTT. Translation gives CASSEALPGGGTEAFF. The full variable domain, rest sourced from reference TRBV2 and TRBJ1-1, is EPEVTQTPSHQVTQMGQEVILRCVPISNHLYFYWYRQILGQKVEFLVSFYNNEISEKSEIFDDQFSVERPDGSNFTLKIRSTKLEDSAMYFCASSEALPGGGTEAFFGQGTRLTVV.

This clone was counted once. The J gene is TRBJ1-3, the V gene TRBV5-1; D might be TRBD1 (5 bases). CDR1 is SGHRS, CDR2 YFSETQ, per germline. Trimming pared 0 bases from V and 0 bases from J, leaving 10 bases between. The CDR3 covers 16 residues. The CDR3 region has the DNA TGCGCCAGCAGCTTGGGACCAGGGCGCTCTGGAAACACCATATATTTT. Translating it yields CASSLGPGRSGNTIYF.

This clone appeared a few times. The V call is TRBV6-4, the J call TRBJ1-3; D not resolved. CDR1 and CDR2 from the germline V gene are MRHNA and SNTAGT. V was cut by 2 bases and J by 12 bases, with 8 bases left in between. The CDR3 consists of 11 residues. For the CDR3, the DNA is TGTGCCAGCAGTGACGGCAGGATCATATATTTT. Encoded protein: CASSDGRIIYF.

V and J are TRBV25-1 and TRBJ2-6, with D unresolved. This CDR3 contains 15 residues. Germline V gene lookup returns CDR1 MGHDK and CDR2 SYGVNS. V lost 5 bases and J lost 4, with 12 bases in between. This CDR3 is CASSRSLLGANVLTF. The CDR3 bases are TGTGCCAGCAGTCGGTCCTTGTTAGGGGCCAACGTCCTGACTTTC.

This clone was counted once. This rearrangement joins TRBV4-1 to TRBJ2-3; D is undetermined. There are 14 residues in the CDR3. CDR1 is MGHRA, CDR2 YSYEKL, per germline. V was shortened by 0 bases and J by 1 base, with 5 bases between the two germline ends. The CDR3 bases are TGCGCCAGCAGCCAAGAATTTCGCACAGATACGCAGTATTTT. This gives the protein CASSQEFRTDTQYF.

V is TRBV19 and J is TRBJ2-1, with 11 bases fitting TRBD1. Germline assignment: CDR1 LNHDA and CDR2 SQIVND (reference sequence). The CDR3 sequence is 15 residues long. The ends lost 6 bases at V and 7 bases at J; junction bases unmatched: 8. The CDR3 nucleotides read TGTGCCAGTAGCCCATTGGACAGGGGGCGTAATGAGCAGTTCTTC. The encoded protein is CASSPLDRGRNEQFF.

The chain links TRBV5-1 to TRBJ2-4, with D tentatively TRBD1 or TRBD2 (6 bases each). The germline V gene encodes CDR1 SGHRS and CDR2 YFSETQ. The CDR3 runs to 14 residues. Trimming shortened V by 5 bases and J by 6 bases, and 15 bases separated the two germline ends. In DNA, the CDR3 is TGCGCCAGCAGACCCGAGGGGGGAAGAAACATTCAGTACTTC. It translates to CASRPEGGRNIQYF.

The chain uses TRBV4-1 and TRBJ2-3, with TRBD2 matching over 7 bases. The germline gives CDR1 MGHRA, CDR2 YSYEKL. Trimming removed 2 bases from V and 2 bases from J; junction bases left unmatched: 13. The CDR3 is made up of 18 amino acids. This CDR3 reads CASSQRYQGGFITDTQYF. CDR3 nucleotide sequence: TGCGCCAGCAGCCAACGGTACCAGGGAGGGTTCATCACAGATACGCAGTATTTT.